This T cell receptor beta chain is from a study of blood T cell repertoires in COVID-19. The protocol was immunoSEQ multiplex PCR, while the TCRdb copy is restricted to in-frame clones and leaves out a portion. The profile shows hundreds of thousands of clones, approximately 90% of them singletons. The CDR3 loop spans 16 amino acids. CDR1 and CDR2 (germline): LGHNA, YNFKEQ. V dropped 0 bases and J dropped 5; count of bases not matched to a gene: 8. The sequencing input was PBMCs or T cells enriched from blood (not recorded which). V is TRBV4-2 and J is TRBJ2-7, with 9 bases that match TRBD2. The TCR comes from a man younger than 45 who had recovered from COVID-19. CDR3 in DNA: TGTGCCAGCAGCCAAGACGTCCTAGCGGGAAAAAACGAGCAGTACTTC. Residues: CASSQDVLAGKNEQYF.